This T cell receptor beta chain was obtained from a study of OX40 agonist ivuxolimab in advanced cancers. Overall study findings and caveats: Antigen specificity of clonally expanded peripheral T cells was not established.

The data were produced by immunoSEQ multiplex PCR, yet TCRdb's version contains in-frame clones alone and is incomplete. The data show 70,000 or so clones, 90% to 95% seen once. With regard to this clone: Its antigen is unknown.

Germline assignment: CDR1 SGHDT and CDR2 YYEEEE. V was shortened by 0 bases and J by 2 bases, with 9 bases between the two germline ends. The CDR3 loop spans 15 amino acids. V is TRBV5-6 and J is TRBJ1-3; D call uncertain. Specimen: CD4+ or CD8+ T cells sorted from blood, collected in a trial of the OX40 agonist ivuxolimab. The sequence derives from an adult with an advanced solid tumor such as melanoma, head and neck, liver or kidney cancer. CDR3 DNA sequence: TGTGCCAGCAGCTTGGGGAATACCGCTGGAAACACCATATATTTT. It is translated as CASSLGNTAGNTIYF. Using reference TRBV5-6 and TRBJ1-3 for the parts outside the CDR3, the full variable domain is DAGVTQSPTHLIKTRGQQVTLRCSPKSGHDTVSWYQQALGQGPQFIFQYYEEEERQRGNFPDRFSGHQFPNYSSELNVNALLLGDSALYLCASSLGNTAGNTIYFGEGSWLTVV.